This T cell receptor beta chain was recovered during a study of blood T cells in healthy people across ages. Points from the study as a whole: When set beside aged donors, long-lived donors presented more naive CD4+ cells and higher diversity.

With regard to this clonotype: Its antigen is not known.

PCR was performed a second time for roughly 7 to 11 cycles using a sample-barcoded 5' primer and a J-beta primer mix. TCRdb re-called the 5' RACE reads through MiXCR, storing one row per CDR3 protein. The table has hundreds of thousands of distinct CDR3 sequences, 20% to 30% seen once. RNA extraction gave at least 5.5 micrograms of total RNA per sample. V was pared by 5 bases and J by 5 bases, with 15 bases between. The CDR3 totals 15 residues. CDR1 SEHNR and CDR2 FQNEAQ come from the germline V gene (reference sequence). The same sample was also studied in work on T cells of mothers and their children. That paper states: For each mother, over 8 million TCR beta CDR3 reads were obtained, and for each child, about 3 million.

The sequenced sample was blood. The chain combines TRBV7-9 with TRBJ2-2; D may be TRBD1 or TRBD2 (5 bases each). This clonotype was obtained from a boy aged 5-17 years in good health. This CDR3 reads CASSDSLRGTGELFF. Written as DNA, the CDR3 is TGTGCCAGCAGCGACAGTCTGAGGGGTACCGGGGAGCTGTTTTTT.